Presented here are 20 T cell receptor beta chains from one specimen sequenced in a study of CD8+ T cells in alopecia areata. After isolation, RNA underwent reverse transcription to generate cDNA as the sequencing template. The data were produced by immunoSEQ multiplex PCR, yet TCRdb's version contains in-frame clones alone and is incomplete. Among around 300,000 clones listed, roughly 63% were seen once. Treatment defined: oral pan-JAK inhibitor, 5-10 mg twice daily. Here the sequenced sample was CD4+ T cells sorted from blood, taken around week 54, from a patient treated with tofacitinib. The receptors were sampled from a human donor with alopecia areata.

The V and J genes are TRBV18 and TRBJ2-6; D not certain. This CDR3 is built from 16 residues. Germline V gene sequence: CDR1 KGHSH, CDR2 LQKENI. V lost 5 bases, J lost 0 bases, and 11 bases lay in between. CDR3 DNA sequence: TGTGCCAGCTCATTGGCAGGTACCTCTGGGGCCAACGTCCTGACTTTC. As protein: CASSLAGTSGANVLTF.

The V call is TRBV28, the J call TRBJ2-7; D is undetermined. Looked up from germline, CDR1 is MDHEN and CDR2 is SYDVKM. Trimming took off 4 bases at V and 4 bases at J, with 8 bases between the two ends. The CDR3 covers 12 residues. The CDR3 here is CASSSPWYEQYF. DNA of the CDR3: TGTGCCAGCAGTTCCCCTTGGTACGAGCAGTACTTC.

This chain links TRBV5-1 with TRBJ2-3; 11 positions agree with TRBD2. The CDR3 spans 14 residues. CDR1 SGHRS and CDR2 YFSETQ come from the germline V gene. The V gene end was trimmed by 2 bases and the J gene end by 4 bases; junction bases not matched to a gene: 0. CDR3 DNA sequence: TGCGCCAGCAGCTTTAGCGGGGGGGCAGATACGCAGTATTTT. Translation gives CASSFSGGADTQYF.

J is TRBJ2-3 and V is TRBV13, with D possibly being TRBD1 (6 bases). The CDR3 loop spans 15 amino acids. CDR1 is PRHDT, CDR2 FYEKMQ, per germline (reference sequence). Trimming cost V 8 bases and J 1 base, with 16 bases left between them. The CDR3, as DNA: TGTGCCAGCGGGGGCCAAGTTCCGGGCACAGATACGCAGTATTTT. Its translation is CASGGQVPGTDTQYF.

Here the CDR3 DNA reads TGTGCCATCAGTGAGGCCGGGGGGGCAGGAGATACGCAGTATTTT. This gives the protein CAISEAGGAGDTQYF. The chain couples TRBV10-3 to TRBJ2-3; 8 nucleotides line up with TRBD2. The CDR3 sequence is 15 residues long. J lost 5 bases, V lost 2 bases, and 6 bases had no gene match. CDR1 and CDR2 (germline): ENHRY, SYGVKD.

CDR3 amino acids: CAWRGERRETEAFF. The CDR3 bases are TGTGCCTGGAGAGGGGAGCGCAGGGAGACTGAAGCTTTCTTT. The genes are TRBV30 and TRBJ1-1; a weak D match, TRBD1 (5 bases). The length of the CDR3 is 14 residues. Germline assignment: CDR1 GTSNPN and CDR2 SVGIG (reference sequence). Trimming took off 3 bases at V and 5 bases at J, with 16 bases between the two ends.

The chain employs TRBV7-2 and TRBJ1-2; a possible D gene is TRBD1 (6 bases). This CDR3 region has 17 residues. From germline, CDR1 is SGHTA and CDR2 FQGNSA. Trimming took 4 bases from V and 6 from J, leaving 24 bases between them. The CDR3 region is CASSSRASRDTENGYTF. For the CDR3, the DNA is TGTGCCAGCAGCTCTCGGGCCTCACGGGACACCGAGAATGGCTACACCTTC.

This chain links TRBV5-1 with TRBJ2-7; 10 positions match TRBD2. The trim removed 4 bases at V and 3 bases at J, leaving 7 bases unmatched. The CDR3 loop spans 15 amino acids. Germline CDR1 is SGHRS and CDR2 is YFSETQ. The CDR3 coding sequence is TGCGCCAGCAGCCCTGGACTAGCGGAAGTCTACGAGCAGTACTTC. It is translated as CASSPGLAEVYEQYF.

The rearrangement uses TRBV14 and TRBJ2-5; no firm D call. Germline V gene sequence: CDR1 SGHDN, CDR2 FVKESK. The CDR3 loop spans 12 amino acids. Trimming took 0 bases from V and 1 from J, leaving 0 bases between them. The CDR3 loop is CASSQDQETQYF. The CDR3 nucleotides are TGTGCCAGCAGCCAAGACCAAGAGACCCAGTACTTC.

V usage is TRBV7-9 and J usage is TRBJ2-3; D possibly corresponds to TRBD2 (6 bases). V shed 5 bases and J shed 1 base, with 10 bases lying between them. The CDR3 has 14 residues. Germline assignment: CDR1 SEHNR and CDR2 FQNEAQ (reference sequence). In nucleotides, the CDR3 is TGTGCCAGCAGCCGGAGACTAGGCACAGATACGCAGTATTTT. Encoded protein: CASSRRLGTDTQYF.

There are a few counts of this clone. The chain employs TRBV30 and TRBJ1-1; D is unresolved. The V gene lost 0 bases and the J gene lost 2 bases, with 13 bases spanning the gap. Germline CDR1 and CDR2: GTSNPN and SVGIG (reference sequence). The CDR3 length is 15 residues. DNA of the CDR3: TGTGCCTGGAGTGTATGGGGAGAGGGAAACACTGAAGCTTTCTTT. It yields the protein CAWSVWGEGNTEAFF.

This clone was counted once. The chain is built from TRBV10-2 and TRBJ1-2; a weak D match, TRBD1 (6 bases). Germline V gives CDR1 WSHSY, CDR2 SAAADI. Trimming cost V 2 bases and J 3 bases, with 13 bases left between them. The length of the CDR3 is 15 residues. In DNA form, the CDR3 reads TGCGCCAGCAGTGAGGGACAGAACCTCGACTATGGCTACACCTTC. Translating gives CASSEGQNLDYGYTF.

The chain joins TRBV7-2 to TRBJ2-3; the match to TRBD2 covers 8 bases. Germline values: CDR1 SGHTA, CDR2 FQGNSA. The J segment lost 4 bases and the V segment lost 4 bases, leaving 10 bases of the junction unmatched. The CDR3 consists of 16 residues. This CDR3 reads CASSSGGRGASDTQYF. The CDR3 region has the DNA TGTGCCAGCAGCTCCGGGGGGCGGGGGGCCTCAGATACGCAGTATTTT. The full variable domain, completed using reference TRBV7-2 and TRBJ2-3, is GAGVSQSPSNKVTEKGKDVELRCDPISGHTALYWYRQSLGQGLEFLIYFQGNSAPDKSGLPSDRFSAERTGGSVSTLTIQRTQQEDSAVYLCASSSGGRGASDTQYFGPGTRLTVL.

V is TRBV30 and J is TRBJ1-2; D not resolved. The CDR3 runs 11 residues. The germline CDR1 and CDR2 sequences are GTSNPN and SVGIG (reference sequence). The V gene lost 3 bases and the J gene lost 8 bases, with 10 bases spanning the gap. CDR3 sequence (DNA): TGTGCCTGGAGACTGGCGGGGGGCTACACCTTC. Its protein is CAWRLAGGYTF.

The chain employs TRBV30 and TRBJ2-5, with D maybe TRBD2 (6 bases). CDR3 length: 15 amino acids. The V and J ends lost 0 bases and 0 bases respectively, with 11 bases between them. Germline lookup yields CDR1 GTSNPN and CDR2 SVGIG (reference sequence). DNA of the CDR3: TGTGCCTGGAGTGTACGCGGAGGGAACCAAGAGACCCAGTACTTC. It codes for CAWSVRGGNQETQYF.

This sequence joins TRBV10-1 and TRBJ2-7, with D unresolved. The CDR3 consists of 12 residues. The germline gives CDR1 WNHNN, CDR2 SYGVQD (reference sequence). With 1 base removed from V and 0 bases from J, the gap between germline ends came to 1 base. Here the CDR3 DNA reads TGCGCCAGCAGTGAGTTCTCCTACGAGCAGTACTTC. Its translation is CASSEFSYEQYF.

The chain uses TRBV20-1 and TRBJ1-1; possibly TRBD1 for D (5 bases). CDR3 length: 11 residues. Germline V gives CDR1 DFQATT, CDR2 SNEGSKA (reference sequence). V gave up 7 bases and J gave up 3 bases, with 9 bases separating them. CDR3 sequence reads: CSGQQYTEAFF. The CDR3, as DNA: TGCAGTGGACAGCAATACACTGAAGCTTTCTTT.

The J gene is TRBJ2-3, the V gene TRBV5-1; D uncertain. The length of the CDR3 is 15 residues. The V and J ends lost 0 bases and 6 bases respectively, with 14 bases between them. CDR1 and CDR2 (germline): SGHRS, YFSETQ. In nucleotides, the CDR3 is TGCGCCAGCAGCTTGGAGGGCCTTTCCAAGGATACGCAGTATTTT. Encoded protein: CASSLEGLSKDTQYF. The full variable domain, rest sourced from reference TRBV5-1 and TRBJ2-3, is KAGVTQTPRYLIKTRGQQVTLSCSPISGHRSVSWYQQTPGQGLQFLFEYFSETQRNKGNFPGRFSGRQFSNSRSEMNVSTLELGDSALYLCASSLEGLSKDTQYFGPGTRLTVL.

This chain joins TRBV29-1 and TRBJ2-6, with D perhaps assigned TRBD1 or TRBD2 (5 bases each). The CDR3 contains 14 residues. CDR1 and CDR2 (germline): SQVTM, ANQGSEA. V lost 5 bases and J lost 0, with 8 bases in between. The chain's CDR3 is CSVTGGSGANVLTF. CDR3 coding DNA: TGCAGCGTTACAGGAGGCTCTGGGGCCAACGTCCTGACTTTC.

The sample holds a few counts of this clone. The chain links TRBV9 to TRBJ1-2, with D unclear. The germline CDR1 and CDR2 sequences are SGDLS and YYNGEE. V was cut by 4 bases and J by 8 bases, with 12 bases left in between. The CDR3 is made up of 12 amino acids. As DNA, the CDR3 is TGTGCCAGCAGCCCACAGACCCGGGGCTACACCTTC. Amino acids: CASSPQTRGYTF.